This is a list of T cell receptor beta chains from one sample in a study of blood T cell repertoires in COVID-19. Sequencing used immunoSEQ multiplex PCR; TCRdb keeps in-frame clones, though not all of them. In the table there are about 240,000 clones, about 91% of which are singletons. Sequenced input: PBMCs or T cells enriched from blood (not recorded which). The receptors shown here come from a woman aged 25-40 years with acute COVID-19. Each CDR3 is given with its conserved first and last residue. The D gene is left open where the match is weak. Only some rows state a clone size, as once, few, many or a class for expanded clones.

d_call: -; clone_size: -; j_call: TRBJ1-1; v_call: TRBV11-2; cdr3_aa: CASSRQTGIEAFF; cdr3_nt: TGTGCCAGCAGCAGACAGACAGGTATTGAAGCTTTCTTT
d_call: -; clone_size: once; j_call: TRBJ2-2; v_call: TRBV7-8; cdr3_aa: CASSSISAGNGELFF; cdr3_nt: TGTGCCAGCAGCTCCATAAGTGCCGGGAACGGGGAGCTGTTTTTT
d_call: -; clone_size: -; j_call: TRBJ1-2; v_call: TRBV19; cdr3_aa: CASSQGAAPPGYTF; cdr3_nt: TGTGCCAGTAGTCAAGGGGCAGCCCCCCCCGGCTACACCTTC
d_call: TRBD1; clone_size: -; j_call: TRBJ2-2; v_call: TRBV16; cdr3_aa: CASSQLEDRATGELFF; cdr3_nt: TGTGCCAGCAGCCAATTAGAGGACAGGGCCACCGGGGAGCTGTTTTTT
d_call: TRBD1; clone_size: -; j_call: TRBJ1-6; v_call: TRBV10-3; cdr3_aa: CAISESPGQAYNSPLHF; cdr3_nt: TGTGCCATCAGTGAGTCCCCGGGACAGGCCTATAATTCACCCCTCCACTTT
d_call: -; clone_size: -; j_call: TRBJ2-5; v_call: TRBV5-1; cdr3_aa: CASSFMGQVETQYF; cdr3_nt: TGCGCCAGCAGCTTCATGGGGCAGGTAGAGACCCAGTACTTC
d_call: -; clone_size: few; j_call: TRBJ1-6; v_call: TRBV7-9; cdr3_aa: CASAFPGANSPLHF; cdr3_nt: TGTGCCAGCGCCTTCCCAGGGGCGAATTCACCCCTCCACTTT
d_call: -; clone_size: -; j_call: TRBJ2-5; v_call: TRBV4-3; cdr3_aa: CASSQDNRVGETQYF; cdr3_nt: TGCGCCAGCAGCCAAGATAACAGGGTCGGGGAGACCCAGTACTTC
d_call: TRBD1; clone_size: -; j_call: TRBJ1-6; v_call: TRBV28; cdr3_aa: CASSWIGQGADSPLHF; cdr3_nt: TGTGCCAGCAGTTGGATAGGGCAGGGGGCTGATTCACCCCTCCACTTT
d_call: TRBD1; clone_size: -; j_call: TRBJ1-2; v_call: TRBV29-1; cdr3_aa: CSVKTGTGSYGYTF; cdr3_nt: TGCAGCGTAAAAACCGGGACAGGGTCCTATGGCTACACCTTC
d_call: TRBD1; clone_size: -; j_call: TRBJ1-2; v_call: TRBV5-6; cdr3_aa: CASSRDRGDGYTF; cdr3_nt: TGTGCCAGCAGCCGGGACAGGGGTGATGGCTACACCTTC
d_call: TRBD1; clone_size: once; j_call: TRBJ1-3; v_call: TRBV5-1; cdr3_aa: CASSWKSGTGNTIYF; cdr3_nt: TGCGCCAGCAGCTGGAAATCCGGGACAGGGAACACCATATATTTT
d_call: TRBD1; clone_size: -; j_call: TRBJ1-4; v_call: TRBV4-3; cdr3_aa: CASSQQTGWREKLFF; cdr3_nt: TGCGCCAGCAGCCAACAGACAGGGTGGAGGGAAAAACTGTTTTTT